This note documents a single TCR beta chain sequence. The antigen remains unidentified. A quantitative 5'-RACE method, one with molecular barcodes, was used to make TCR beta libraries. TCRdb reprocessed the 5' RACE reads via MiXCR and lists one record per CDR3 protein. Of some 800,000 distinct CDR3 sequences listed, 10% to 15% were seen once; the top ten hold 0.45% to 0.6%. The record originates from a study of CD8 T cells in ankylosing spondylitis. General study points: A motif of 7 to 9 highly homologous TCR beta variants was seen as apparently characteristic of ankylosing spondylitis blood. In ankylosing spondylitis patients, matched synovial fluid reportedly showed significant enrichment of disease-linked clones.

This CDR3 has 14 amino acids. After removal of 3 bases from V and 2 bases from J, the junction contained 4 bases not matched to a gene. Germline loops: CDR1 ENHRY, CDR2 SYGVKD. This TCR was sampled from a male donor with ankylosing spondylitis. Sequencing was done on a sample of blood, either unsorted or a sorted T cell fraction (not recorded which). The V call is TRBV10-3, the J call TRBJ2-7, with 7 bases aligning to TRBD2. This CDR3 reads CAISDIAGAYEQYF. The DNA of the CDR3 is TGTGCCATCAGTGATATAGCGGGCGCCTACGAGCAGTACTTC.